The 8 T cell receptor beta chains below come from one sample, sequenced in a study of monozygotic twins with inflammatory bowel disease. Following a re-call of the 5' RACE reads, TCRdb has one entry per CDR3 protein and lacks DNA. The sample table includes about 160,000 distinct CDR3 sequences. Sequencing input: blood. Source of these receptors: a human donor with ulcerative colitis or Crohn's disease, or a healthy co-twin of an affected twin (not recorded which).

The chain links TRBV7-2 to TRBJ2-7. The CDR3 is made up of 15 amino acids. CDR1 and CDR2 (germline): SGHTA, FQGNSA. CDR3: CASSLAAGGSYEQYF.

The gene calls are TRBV7-9 and TRBJ1-1; lacking DNA, the TRBD1 call made by TCRdb goes unchecked. Germline V lookup: CDR1 SEHNR, CDR2 FQNEAQ (reference sequence). The CDR3 contains 12 residues. The CDR3 spells CASTRGGTEAFF.

The rearrangement joins TRBV14 to TRBJ2-3; TCRdb selects TRBD1, and the lack of DNA leaves this call unchecked. Germline V lookup: CDR1 SGHDN, CDR2 FVKESK. CDR3 length: 16 amino acids. Here the CDR3 reads CASSRGTGTGTDTQYF.

The rearrangement uses TRBV12-3 or TRBV12-4 and TRBJ1-5; without DNA, the TCRdb call of TRBD1 cannot be checked. This CDR3 contains 16 residues. The chain's CDR3 is CASSLLGGQGAQPQHF.

This chain links TRBV30 with TRBJ2-1; TCRdb selects TRBD1, and the lack of DNA leaves this call unchecked. Germline values: CDR1 GTSNPN, CDR2 SVGIG (reference sequence). The CDR3 runs to 16 residues. Here the CDR3 reads CAWSVPGQGSYNEQFF.

V gene TRBV20-1 combines with J gene TRBJ2-7; TCRdb picks TRBD1, but there is no DNA to check that call. The CDR3 runs 15 residues. Germline V lookup: CDR1 DFQATT, CDR2 SNEGSKA (reference sequence). This CDR3 is CSARSPGQGRTEQYF.

This chain uses TRBV14 with TRBJ2-2; lacking DNA, the TRBD1 call made by TCRdb goes unchecked. This CDR3 is built from 17 residues. Germline V gives CDR1 SGHDN, CDR2 FVKESK. The CDR3 loop reads CASSQVGRDTNTGELFF.

The genes are TRBV25-1 and TRBJ1-4; TCRdb names TRBD1, which stays unverified in the absence of DNA. The CDR3 spans 15 residues. Germline CDR1 MGHDK, CDR2 SYGVNS. The CDR3 reads CASSDPQGANEKLFF. Supplemented by reference TRBV25-1 and TRBJ1-4, the full variable domain reads EADIYQTPRYLVIGTGKKITLECSQTMGHDKMYWYQQDPGMELHLIHYSYGVNSTEKGDLSSESTVSRIRTEHFPLTLESARPSHTSQYLCASSDPQGANEKLFFGSGTQLSVL.